This TCR beta chain was sequenced in a study of blood T cell repertoires in COVID-19 (dated by TCRdb to about 2020). A note on the overall study: The collaborator samples originated in the United States, Italy and Spain and spanned the acute and convalescent phases of COVID-19. The prospective study material was composed of cDNA or gDNA derived from T cells, B-cell-depleted T cells, or PBMCs. Samples were obtained from the ongoing ImmuneRACE study (first 160 participants) and from over 1,000 subjects provided by 6 global collaborators. A freely available public database, intended as a resource for researchers studying the immune response to SARS-CoV-2, is where the repertoires were released. Where HLA class I and class II types were available, the types were taken from metadata supplied by the sample provider, not from assay-based typing. A de-identified subject ID, COVID-19 status, age in years and sex were almost always included in the sample metadata. Deeply sampled blood TCRbeta repertoires from subjects exposed to, actively infected with, or recovered from COVID-19 were included in the dataset. What the study reported, not specific to this receptor: How much clinical and demographic metadata was included differed by source and by participant, and the metadata was provided uncurated.

The collaborating institutions used their own protocols to collect whole blood in K2EDTA tubes. Collaborator samples were shipped for TCRbeta analysis as frozen whole blood, isolated PBMCs, or DNA extracted from either sample type. The immunoSEQ Assay, a bias-controlled multiplex PCR, was used to amplify TCRbeta CDR3 regions from genomic DNA. Concerning the study's data processing: The number of nucleated cells in each sample was estimated from the amplification of reference gene primers within the assay. To quantify the absolute abundance of each unique TCRbeta CDR3 rearrangement, sequence reads were collapsed and filtered. For each sample, productive Simpson clonality was calculated as the square root of Simpson's diversity index over productive rearrangements. In TCRdb, the immuneACCESS table is reduced to in-frame sequences with V and J assigned. These tables do not hold every clone; where another copy was compared, an unresolved V gene accounts for under half, and the others remain unexplained. V, J and clone size are those of that table, while D and trimming were read from the DNA. A total of 95,000 to 150,000 clones appear in this sample, around 79% of them only once. The top ten clonotypes cover about 2.3% of the sample.

Concerning this clone: No cognate antigen has been identified for it. Base qualities are not at hand, and no much larger clone is one base apart.

The V and J ends are trimmed by 0 bases and 0 bases, leaving 13 bases between them. The germline V gene provides CDR1 SGHRS and CDR2 YFSETQ. CDR3 length: 18 amino acids, cysteine to phenylalanine. This entry keeps only the CDR3 DNA: 54 bases, framed from base 1. Sequenced: peripheral blood. The sequence links TRBV5-1 to TRBJ1-6, with a tentative D gene TRBD1 over 6 matching bases. This receptor was taken from a man in his sixties or seventies with acute or convalescent COVID-19. This receptor has the CDR3 CASSLADRLSSYNSPLHF. The DNA is as follows: TGCGCCAGCAGCTTGGCGGACAGACTTAGCTCCTATAATTCACCCCTCCACTTT.